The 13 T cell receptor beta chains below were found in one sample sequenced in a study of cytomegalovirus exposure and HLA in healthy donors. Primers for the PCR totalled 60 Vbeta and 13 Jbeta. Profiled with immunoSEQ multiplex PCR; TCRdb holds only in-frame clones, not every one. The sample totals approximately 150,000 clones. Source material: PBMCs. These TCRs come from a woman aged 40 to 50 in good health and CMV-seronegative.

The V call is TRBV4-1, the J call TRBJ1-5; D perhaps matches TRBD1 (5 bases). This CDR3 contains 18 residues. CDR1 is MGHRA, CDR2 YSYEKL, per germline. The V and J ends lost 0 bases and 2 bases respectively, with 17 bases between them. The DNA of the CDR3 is TGCGCCAGCAGCCAAGACGAAATCGGAGGGGCTGGCAATCAGCCCCAGCATTTT. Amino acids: CASSQDEIGGAGNQPQHF.

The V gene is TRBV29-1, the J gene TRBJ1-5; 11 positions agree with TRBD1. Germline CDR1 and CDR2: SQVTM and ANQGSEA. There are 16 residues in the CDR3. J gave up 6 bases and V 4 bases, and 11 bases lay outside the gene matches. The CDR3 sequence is CSVGGTGGFAGQPQHF. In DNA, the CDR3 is TGCAGCGTTGGGGGGACAGGGGGTTTCGCGGGTCAGCCCCAGCATTTT.

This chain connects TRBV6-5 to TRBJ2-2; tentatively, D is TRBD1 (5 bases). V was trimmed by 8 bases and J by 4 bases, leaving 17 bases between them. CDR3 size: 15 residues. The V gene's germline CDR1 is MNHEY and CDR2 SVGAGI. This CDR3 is CASRPATASTGELFF. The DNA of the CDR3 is TGTGCCAGCCGCCCCGCGACAGCCTCCACCGGGGAGCTGTTTTTT.

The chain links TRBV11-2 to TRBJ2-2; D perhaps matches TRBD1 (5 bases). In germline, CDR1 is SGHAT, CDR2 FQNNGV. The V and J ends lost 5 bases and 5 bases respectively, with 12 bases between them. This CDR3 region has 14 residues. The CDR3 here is CASSPLRGTGELFF. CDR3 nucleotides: TGTGCCAGCAGCCCCTTAAGGGGAACCGGGGAGCTGTTTTTT.

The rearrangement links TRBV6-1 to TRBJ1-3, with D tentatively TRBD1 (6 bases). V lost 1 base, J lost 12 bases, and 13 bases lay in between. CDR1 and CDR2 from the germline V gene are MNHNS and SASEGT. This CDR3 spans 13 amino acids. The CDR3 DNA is TGTGCCAGCAGTGAAGGGCGCGACAGGCTCATATATTTT. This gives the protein CASSEGRDRLIYF.

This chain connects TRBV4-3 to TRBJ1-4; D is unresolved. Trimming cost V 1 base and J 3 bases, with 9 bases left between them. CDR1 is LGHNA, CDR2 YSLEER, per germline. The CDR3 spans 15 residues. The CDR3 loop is CASSQGRQSNEKLFF. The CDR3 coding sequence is TGCGCCAGCAGCCAAGGAAGACAATCTAATGAAAAACTGTTTTTT.

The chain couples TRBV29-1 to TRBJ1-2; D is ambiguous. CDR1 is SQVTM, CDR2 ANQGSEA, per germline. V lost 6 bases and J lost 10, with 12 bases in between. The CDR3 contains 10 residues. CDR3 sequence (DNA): TGCAGCGTCGAGCAGGTAGACTACACCTTC. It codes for CSVEQVDYTF.

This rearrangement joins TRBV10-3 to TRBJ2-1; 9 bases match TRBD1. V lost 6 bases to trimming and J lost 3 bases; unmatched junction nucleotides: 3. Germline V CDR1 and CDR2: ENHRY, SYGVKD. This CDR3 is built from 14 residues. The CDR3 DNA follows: TGTGCCATCAGGGACAGGGGCGACTACAATGAGCAGTTCTTC. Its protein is CAIRDRGDYNEQFF.

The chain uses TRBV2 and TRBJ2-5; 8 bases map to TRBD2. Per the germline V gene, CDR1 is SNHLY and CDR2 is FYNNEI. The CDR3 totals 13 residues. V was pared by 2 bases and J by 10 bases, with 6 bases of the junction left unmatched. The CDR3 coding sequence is TGTGCCAGCAGTGAAAATCCGGGGGGGGACCAGTACTTC. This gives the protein CASSENPGGDQYF.

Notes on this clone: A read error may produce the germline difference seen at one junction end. The CDR3 region is CASSLDRAVAEAFF. CDR3 bases: TGTGCCAGTAGTTTAGACAGGGCGGTCGCTGAAGCTTTCTTT. This chain uses TRBV19 with TRBJ1-1; 7 bases align to TRBD1. The CDR3 totals 14 residues. Germline V CDR1 and CDR2: LNHDA, SQIVND (reference sequence).

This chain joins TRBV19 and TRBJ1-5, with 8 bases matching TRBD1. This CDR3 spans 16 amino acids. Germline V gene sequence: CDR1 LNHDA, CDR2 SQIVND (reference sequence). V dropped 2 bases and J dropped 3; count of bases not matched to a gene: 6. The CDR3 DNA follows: TGTGCCAGTAGTATATCCCGGACAGGGTCCAATCAGCCCCAGCATTTT. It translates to CASSISRTGSNQPQHF.

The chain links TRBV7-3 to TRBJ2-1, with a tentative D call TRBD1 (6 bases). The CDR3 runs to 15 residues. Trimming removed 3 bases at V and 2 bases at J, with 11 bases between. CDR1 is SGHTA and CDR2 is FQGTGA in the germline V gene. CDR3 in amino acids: CASSLDSKPYNEQFF. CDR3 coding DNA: TGTGCCAGCAGCTTGGACAGCAAACCCTACAATGAGCAGTTCTTC.

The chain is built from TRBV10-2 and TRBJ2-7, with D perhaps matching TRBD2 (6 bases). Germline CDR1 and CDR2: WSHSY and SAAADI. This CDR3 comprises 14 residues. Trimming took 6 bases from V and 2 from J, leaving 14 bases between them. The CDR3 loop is CASRQQEGPYEQYF. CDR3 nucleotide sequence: TGCGCCAGCAGACAACAGGAGGGACCCTACGAGCAGTACTTC.